This T cell receptor beta chain is drawn from a study of human T cells and chemical hapten exposure. The CDR3 totals 14 residues. Study-level findings and limits: Clustering by CDR3 similarity yielded significantly more large clusters from expanded TCRs than controls.

Described time point: patch test 3, about 24 weeks after DPC sensitization. The sample's treatment: therapeutic diphenylcyclopropenone sensitization with weekly scalp DPC. Each CDR3 protein is one row after TCRdb ran MiXCR on the RACE reads. The sample records about 170,000 distinct CDR3 sequences, roughly 25% being singletons. This clonotype came up a few times. Its target is not known. This specimen consisted of whole blood, obtained in connection with sensitization to the hapten diphenylcyclopropenone (DPC). This receptor was identified in a young woman with alopecia areata. Some clones in this sample may be carry-over from other donors' samples. The chain is built from TRBV21-1 and TRBJ2-5; the table names TRBD2, a call not compared with the DNA. TRBV21-1 has pseudogene status. This CDR3 is CAAPPGLAGETQYF. The CDR3 DNA sequence: TGTGCCGCGCCTCCGGGACTAGCGGGAGAGACCCAGTACTTC.